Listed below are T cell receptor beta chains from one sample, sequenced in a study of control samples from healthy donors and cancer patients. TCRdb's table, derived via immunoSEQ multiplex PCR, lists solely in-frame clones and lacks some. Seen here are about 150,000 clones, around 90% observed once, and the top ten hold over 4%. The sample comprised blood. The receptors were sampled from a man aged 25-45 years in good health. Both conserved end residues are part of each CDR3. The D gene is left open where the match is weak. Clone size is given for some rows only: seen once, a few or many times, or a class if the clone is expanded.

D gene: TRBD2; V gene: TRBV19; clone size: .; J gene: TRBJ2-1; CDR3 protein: CASSNGLALYEQFF; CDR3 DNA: TGTGCCAGTAGTAACGGACTAGCGTTATATGAGCAGTTCTTC
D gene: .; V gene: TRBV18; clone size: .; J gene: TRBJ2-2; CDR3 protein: CASSPPSRGELFF; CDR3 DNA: TGTGCCAGCTCACCACCGTCGCGCGGGGAGCTGTTTTTT
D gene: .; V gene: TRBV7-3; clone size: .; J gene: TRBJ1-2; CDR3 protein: CASSSQSSDTSGYTF; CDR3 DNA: TGTGCCAGCAGCTCTCAGAGTTCAGACACCTCTGGCTACACCTTC
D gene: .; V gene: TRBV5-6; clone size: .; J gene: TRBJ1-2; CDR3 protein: CASSGGTGSANYGYTF; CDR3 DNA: TGTGCCAGCAGCGGAGGGACGGGATCAGCTAACTATGGCTACACCTTC
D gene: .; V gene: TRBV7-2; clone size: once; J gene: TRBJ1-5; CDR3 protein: CASSLVDRRGDQPQHF; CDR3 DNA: TGTGCCAGCAGCTTAGTCGACAGGAGGGGGGATCAGCCCCAGCATTTT
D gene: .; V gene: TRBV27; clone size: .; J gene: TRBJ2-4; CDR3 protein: CASSLIGRGENIQYF; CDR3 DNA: TGTGCCAGCAGTTTAATCGGACGAGGGGAAAACATTCAGTACTTC
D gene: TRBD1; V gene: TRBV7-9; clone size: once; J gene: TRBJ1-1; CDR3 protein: CASKSRGTGGTEAFF; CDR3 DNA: TGTGCCAGTAAATCCCGCGGGACAGGGGGCACTGAAGCTTTCTTT
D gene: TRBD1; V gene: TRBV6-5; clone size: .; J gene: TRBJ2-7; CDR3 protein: CASSYRDSFYEQYF; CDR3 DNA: TGTGCCAGCAGTTACCGGGACAGTTTCTACGAGCAGTACTTC
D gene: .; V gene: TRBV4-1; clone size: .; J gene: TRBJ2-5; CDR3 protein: CASSQGLADQETQYF; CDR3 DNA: TGCGCCAGCAGCCAAGGTTTAGCGGACCAAGAGACCCAGTACTTC
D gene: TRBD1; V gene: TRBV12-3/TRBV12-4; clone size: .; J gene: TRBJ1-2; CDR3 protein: CASTLSGGHGYTF; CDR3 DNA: TGTGCCAGCACCTTATCAGGGGGACATGGCTACACCTTC
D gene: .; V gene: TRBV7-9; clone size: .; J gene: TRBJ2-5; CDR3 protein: CASSVRGGRETQYF; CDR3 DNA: TGTGCCAGCAGCGTAAGGGGAGGACGGGAGACCCAGTACTTC
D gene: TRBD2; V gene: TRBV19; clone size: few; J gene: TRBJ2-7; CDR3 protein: CASSMRLAGAYEQYF; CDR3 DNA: TGTGCCAGTAGTATGAGGCTAGCGGGGGCCTACGAGCAGTACTTC
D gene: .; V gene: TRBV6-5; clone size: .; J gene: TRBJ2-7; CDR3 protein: CASRKTPGSYEQYF; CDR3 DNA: TGTGCCAGCAGGAAGACCCCAGGATCCTACGAGCAGTACTTC
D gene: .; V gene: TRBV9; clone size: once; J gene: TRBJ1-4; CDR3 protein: CASTRTATNEKLFF; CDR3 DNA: TGTGCCAGCACCAGGACAGCAACTAATGAAAAACTGTTTTTT
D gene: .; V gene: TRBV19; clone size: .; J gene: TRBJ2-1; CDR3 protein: CASAPGASSYNEQFF; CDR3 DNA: TGTGCCAGTGCTCCGGGGGCCAGCTCCTACAATGAGCAGTTCTTC
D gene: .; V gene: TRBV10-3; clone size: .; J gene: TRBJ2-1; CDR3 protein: CAISESSLAGASEQFF; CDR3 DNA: TGTGCCATCAGTGAGTCAAGTCTTGCTGGGGCGAGTGAGCAGTTCTTC
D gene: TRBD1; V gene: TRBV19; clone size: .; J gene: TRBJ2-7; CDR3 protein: CASSGQAFYEQYF; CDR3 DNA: TGTGCCAGTAGTGGACAGGCTTTCTACGAGCAGTACTTC
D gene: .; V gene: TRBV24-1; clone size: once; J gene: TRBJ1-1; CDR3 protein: CATSVTGTEAFF; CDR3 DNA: TGTGCCACCAGTGTGACGGGTACTGAAGCTTTCTTT
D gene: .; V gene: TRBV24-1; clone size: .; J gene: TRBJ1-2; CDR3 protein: CATSDQNGRLGYTF; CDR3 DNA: TGTGCCACCAGTGACCAAAACGGACGGCTTGGCTACACCTTC
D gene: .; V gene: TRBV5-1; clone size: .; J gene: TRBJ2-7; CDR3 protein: CASSSNTGAPSDEQYF; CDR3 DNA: TGCGCCAGCAGCTCAAACACGGGGGCCCCTAGCGACGAGCAGTACTTC
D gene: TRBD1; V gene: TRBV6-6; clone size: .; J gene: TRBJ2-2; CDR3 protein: CASSLTGAGTGELFF; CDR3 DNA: TGTGCCAGCAGCCTTACAGGGGCGGGCACCGGGGAGCTGTTTTTT
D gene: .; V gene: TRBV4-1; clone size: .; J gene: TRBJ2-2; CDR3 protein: CASSQEATINTGELFF; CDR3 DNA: TGCGCCAGCAGCCAAGAAGCTACGATAAACACCGGGGAGCTGTTTTTT
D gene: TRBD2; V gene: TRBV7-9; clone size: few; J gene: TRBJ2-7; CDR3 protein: CASSLELAAGEQYF; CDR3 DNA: TGTGCCAGCAGCTTAGAGCTAGCGGCCGGGGAGCAGTACTTC
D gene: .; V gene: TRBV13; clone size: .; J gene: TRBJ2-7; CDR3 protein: CASSLGGWGRAYEQYF; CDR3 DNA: TGTGCCAGCAGCTTAGGGGGATGGGGCAGGGCCTACGAGCAGTACTTC
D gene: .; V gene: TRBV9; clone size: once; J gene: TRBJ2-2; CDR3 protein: CASSPQPGELFF; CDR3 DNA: TGTGCCAGCAGCCCCCAGCCTGGGGAGCTGTTTTTT
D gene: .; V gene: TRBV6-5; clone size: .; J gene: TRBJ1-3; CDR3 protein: CATRSPSGNTIYF; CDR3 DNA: TGTGCCACGAGGTCCCCTTCTGGAAACACCATATATTTT
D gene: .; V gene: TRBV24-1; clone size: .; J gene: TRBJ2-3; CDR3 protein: CATSDLGLTTDTQYF; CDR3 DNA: TGTGCCACCAGTGATTTGGGACTTACCACAGATACGCAGTATTTT
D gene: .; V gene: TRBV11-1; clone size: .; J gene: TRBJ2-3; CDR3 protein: CASSLAGDTQYF; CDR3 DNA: TGTGCCAGCAGCTTAGCGGGGGATACGCAGTATTTT
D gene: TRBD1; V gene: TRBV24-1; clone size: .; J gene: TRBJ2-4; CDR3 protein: CATSDSTGGVDIQYF; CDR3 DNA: TGTGCCACCAGTGATTCAACAGGGGGCGTCGACATTCAGTACTTC
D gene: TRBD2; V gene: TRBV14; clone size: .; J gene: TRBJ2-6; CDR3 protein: CASSLGLESSGANVLTF; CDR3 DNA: TGTGCCAGCAGCCTGGGACTAGAATCCTCTGGGGCCAACGTCCTGACTTTC
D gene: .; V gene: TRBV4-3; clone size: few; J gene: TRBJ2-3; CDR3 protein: CASSQGPRTDTQYF; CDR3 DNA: TGCGCCAGCAGCCAAGGCCCCAGGACAGATACGCAGTATTTT
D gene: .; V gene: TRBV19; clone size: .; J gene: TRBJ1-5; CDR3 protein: CASKLQRNQPQHF; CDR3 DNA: TGTGCCAGTAAGCTCCAGCGCAATCAGCCCCAGCATTTT
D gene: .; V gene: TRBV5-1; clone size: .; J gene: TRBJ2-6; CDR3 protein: CASSRQTDSGANVLTF; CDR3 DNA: TGCGCCAGCAGCCGCCAAACCGACTCTGGGGCCAACGTCCTGACTTTC